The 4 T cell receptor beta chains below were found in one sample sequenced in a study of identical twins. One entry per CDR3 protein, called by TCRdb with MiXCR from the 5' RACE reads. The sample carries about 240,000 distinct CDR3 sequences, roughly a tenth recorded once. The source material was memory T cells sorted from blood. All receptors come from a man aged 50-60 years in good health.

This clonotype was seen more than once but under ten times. The CDR3 DNA sequence: TGTGCCAGCAGCTTCGGGAGAGGAGAGACCCAGTACTTC. This translates into CASSFGRGETQYF. The chain carries TRBV7-8 and TRBJ2-5, with D tentatively TRBD2 (6 bases). The CDR3 consists of 13 residues. V dropped 3 bases and J dropped 4 bases, with 9 bases sitting between them. The V gene's germline CDR1 is SGHVS and CDR2 FQNEAQ.

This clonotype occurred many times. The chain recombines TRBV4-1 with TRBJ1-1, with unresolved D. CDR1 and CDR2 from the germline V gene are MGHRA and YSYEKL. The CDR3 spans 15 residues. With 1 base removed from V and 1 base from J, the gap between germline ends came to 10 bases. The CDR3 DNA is TGCGCCAGCAGCCAAGTTTTCCCAGGGAACACTGAAGCTTTCTTT. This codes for CASSQVFPGNTEAFF.

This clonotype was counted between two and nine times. The CDR3: CASSHPTADSYNEQFF. The CDR3 coding sequence is TGTGCCAGCAGCCACCCGACAGCTGATTCCTACAATGAGCAGTTCTTC. The V call is TRBV14, the J call TRBJ2-1, with D maybe TRBD1 (5 bases). The CDR3 covers 16 residues. V dropped 3 bases and J dropped 1 base, with 13 bases sitting between them. Germline assignment: CDR1 SGHDN and CDR2 FVKESK.

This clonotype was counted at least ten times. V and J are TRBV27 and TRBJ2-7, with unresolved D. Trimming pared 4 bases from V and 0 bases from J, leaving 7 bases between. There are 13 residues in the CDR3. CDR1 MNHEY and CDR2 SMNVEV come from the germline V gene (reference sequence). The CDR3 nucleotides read TGTGCCAGCAGTTCGCTATTCTCCTACGAGCAGTACTTC. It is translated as CASSSLFSYEQYF.